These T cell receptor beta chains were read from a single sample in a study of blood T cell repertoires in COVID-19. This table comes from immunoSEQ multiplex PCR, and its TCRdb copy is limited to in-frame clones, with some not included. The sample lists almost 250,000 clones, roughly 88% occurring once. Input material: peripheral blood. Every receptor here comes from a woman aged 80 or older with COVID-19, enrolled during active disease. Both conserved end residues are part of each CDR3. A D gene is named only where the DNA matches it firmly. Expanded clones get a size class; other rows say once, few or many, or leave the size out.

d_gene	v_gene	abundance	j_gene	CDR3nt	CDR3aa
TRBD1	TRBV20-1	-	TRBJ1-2	TGCAGTGCTGATACAGGGGGGCGCTACACCTTC	CSADTGGRYTF
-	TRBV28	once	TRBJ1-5	TGTGCCAGCAGTTTCCGTGACAGGAGCGTTCAGCCCCAGCATTTT	CASSFRDRSVQPQHF
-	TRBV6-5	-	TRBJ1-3	TGTGCCAGCAGTTACATCGACACCATATATTTT	CASSYIDTIYF
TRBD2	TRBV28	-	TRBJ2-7	TGTGCCAGCAGTTTGTTGATGGCGGGGGGCGAGCAGTACTTC	CASSLLMAGGEQYF
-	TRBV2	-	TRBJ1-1	TGTGCCAGCTTCCCTATGACAGAAGCGAACACTGAAGCTTTCTTT	CASFPMTEANTEAFF
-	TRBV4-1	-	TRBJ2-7	TGCGCCAGCAGCCATAACCTGGGACTTCTACTCTACGAGCAGTACTTC	CASSHNLGLLLYEQYF
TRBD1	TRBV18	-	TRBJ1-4	TGTGCCAGCTCAGCTACAGGGGGGACTAATGAAAAACTGTTTTTT	CASSATGGTNEKLFF
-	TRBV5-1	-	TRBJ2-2	TGCGCCAGCAGCGAGCGGCCCACGAACACCGGGGAGCTGTTTTTT	CASSERPTNTGELFF
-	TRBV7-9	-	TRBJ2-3	TGTGCCAGCAGCTTAGGTCTCGGTAGCACAGATACGCAGTATTTT	CASSLGLGSTDTQYF
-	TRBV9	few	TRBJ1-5	TGTGCCAGCAGCGTAGTGGGGGGGCAGCCCCAGCATTTT	CASSVVGGQPQHF
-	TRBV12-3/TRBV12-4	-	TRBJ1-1	TGTGCCAGCAGTTTAGGGCTGAACACTGAAGCTTTCTTT	CASSLGLNTEAFF
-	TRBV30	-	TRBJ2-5	TGTGCCTGGAGTGTTTCCGGGAGTACCCAGTACTTC	CAWSVSGSTQYF
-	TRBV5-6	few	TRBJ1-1	TGTGCCAGCAGCCCAGGGTTTTACACTGAAGCTTTCTTT	CASSPGFYTEAFF
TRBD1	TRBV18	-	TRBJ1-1	TGTGCCAGCTCAGCCTATACAGGGGGCCCTGAAGCTTTCTTT	CASSAYTGGPEAFF
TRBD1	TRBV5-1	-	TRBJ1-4	TGCGCCAGCAGCTTTGGACAGGGCGACGAAAAACTGTTTTTT	CASSFGQGDEKLFF
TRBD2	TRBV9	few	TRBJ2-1	TGTGCCAGCAGCGCCGGACTAGCGGGGGGACAGAGGAACAATGAGCAGTTCTTC	CASSAGLAGGQRNNEQFF
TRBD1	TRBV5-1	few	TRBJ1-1	TGCGCCAGCAGCTTGGGAAGACAGGGTCTGACTGAAGCTTTCTTT	CASSLGRQGLTEAFF
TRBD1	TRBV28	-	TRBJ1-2	TGTGCCAGCAGCACAGGACAGGGGCGTAGTGGCTACACCTTC	CASSTGQGRSGYTF
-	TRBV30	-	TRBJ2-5	TGTGCCTGGAGTGTACGACTATCACAAGAGACCCAGTACTTC	CAWSVRLSQETQYF
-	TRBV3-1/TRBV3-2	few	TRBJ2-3	TGTGCCAGCAGCCCAACCCTCGGCCGGGTGGCAGATACGCAGTATTTT	CASSPTLGRVADTQYF
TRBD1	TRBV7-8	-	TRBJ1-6	TGTGCCAGCAGCTTAGATGGGACAGGGAGGAACTCACCCCTCCACTTT	CASSLDGTGRNSPLHF
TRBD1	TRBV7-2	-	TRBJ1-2	TGTGCCAGCAGCATCCAGGGGGCTGTGAACTATGGCTACACCTTC	CASSIQGAVNYGYTF
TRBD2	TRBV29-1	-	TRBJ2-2	TGCAGCGGTCTTAGCGGGGGGGCCGTCACCGGGGAGCTGTTTTTT	CSGLSGGAVTGELFF
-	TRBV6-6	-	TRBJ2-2	TGTGCCAGCAGATTAGATGAGAGCGCCGGGGAGCTGTTTTTT	CASRLDESAGELFF
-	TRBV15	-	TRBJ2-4	TGTGCCACCAGCAGAGGGGGCCTGGGGGGTGGAAACATTCAGTACTTC	CATSRGGLGGGNIQYF
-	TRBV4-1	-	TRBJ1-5	TGCGCCAGCAGCCGCGACACGGTCAATCAGCCCCAGCATTTT	CASSRDTVNQPQHF
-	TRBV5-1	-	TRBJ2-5	TGCGCCAGCAGCCCCATCGGGTTGGAGACCCAGTACTTC	CASSPIGLETQYF
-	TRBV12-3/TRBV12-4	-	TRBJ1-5	TGTGCCAGCAGTCTTTTTAATCAGCCCCAGCATTTT	CASSLFNQPQHF
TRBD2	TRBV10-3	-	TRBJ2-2	TGTGCCGTTTCCGATACGACGCGGGGGGCGAACACCGGGGAGCTGTTTTTT	CAVSDTTRGANTGELFF
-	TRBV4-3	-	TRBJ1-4	TGCGCCAGCAGCCAAGGTCCGGGGGAAAAACTGTTTTTT	CASSQGPGEKLFF
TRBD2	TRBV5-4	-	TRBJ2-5	TGTGCCAGCAGCTGGACTAGCGGGTTCCAAGAGACCCAGTACTTC	CASSWTSGFQETQYF
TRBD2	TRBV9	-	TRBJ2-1	TGTGCCAGCAGCGCCACTAGCGGGGGGGCCCTCGGCTACAATGAGCAGTTCTTC	CASSATSGGALGYNEQFF
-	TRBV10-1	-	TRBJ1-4	TGCGCCAGTTCCGAGACCTTAGCCGAAAAACTGTTTTTT	CASSETLAEKLFF
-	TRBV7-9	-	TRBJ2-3	TGTGCCAGCAGAACCCGGGGGGCCAGCACAGATACGCAGTATTTT	CASRTRGASTDTQYF
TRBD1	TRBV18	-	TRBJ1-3	TGTGCCAGCTCACCCAGGGGGGATGCTGGAAACACCATATATTTT	CASSPRGDAGNTIYF
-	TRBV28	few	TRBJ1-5	TGTGCCACTGAGACACAAGTCCGGCCCCAGCATTTT	CATETQVRPQHF
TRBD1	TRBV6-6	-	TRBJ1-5	TGTGCCACCTCCGGGACAGGGATCTATCAGCCCCAGCATTTT	CATSGTGIYQPQHF
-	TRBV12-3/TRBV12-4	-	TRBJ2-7	TGTGCCAGCAACTCGGGTCCGTATGAGCAGTACTTC	CASNSGPYEQYF
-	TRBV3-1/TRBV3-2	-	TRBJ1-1	TGTGCCAGCAGCCAAGACAGGGGAAACACTGAAGCTTTCTTT	CASSQDRGNTEAFF
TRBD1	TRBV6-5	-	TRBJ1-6	TGTGCCAGCAGCCCCGGGACAGGGAACTCACCCCTCCACTTT	CASSPGTGNSPLHF
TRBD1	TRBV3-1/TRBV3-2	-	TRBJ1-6	TGTGCCAGCAGCCCTGTGGGACAGGGTAATTCACCCCTCCACTTT	CASSPVGQGNSPLHF
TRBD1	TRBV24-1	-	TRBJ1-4	TGTGCCACCAGTGATTACAGGGGGCGTGAAAAACTGTTTTTT	CATSDYRGREKLFF
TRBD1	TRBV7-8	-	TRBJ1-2	TGTGCCAGCAGCTTATCAGGGGGCGCGGGCTATGGCTACACCTTC	CASSLSGGAGYGYTF
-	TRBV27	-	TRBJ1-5	TGTGCCAGCAGTCAGGGGACAAATAGCAATCAGCCCCAGCATTTT	CASSQGTNSNQPQHF
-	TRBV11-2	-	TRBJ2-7	TGTGCCAGCAGCCCCCCGGGGTCCACCTCGGAGTACTTC	CASSPPGSTSEYF
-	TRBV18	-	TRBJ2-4	TGTGCCAGCTCACCGAGTCCCGAAGCCAAAAACATTCAGTACTTC	CASSPSPEAKNIQYF
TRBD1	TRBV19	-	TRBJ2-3	TGTGCCAGTGCGAGACAGGGGGACTATACGCAGTATTTT	CASARQGDYTQYF
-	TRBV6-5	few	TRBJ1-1	TGTGCCAGCACCATTAGGGGTCGCACTGAAGCTTTCTTT	CASTIRGRTEAFF
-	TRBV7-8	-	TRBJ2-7	TGTGCCAGCAGCTTAAGTCAGGAGGTAACCTTTGCCTACGAGCAGTACTTC	CASSLSQEVTFAYEQYF
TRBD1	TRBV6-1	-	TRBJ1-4	TGTGCCAGCAGTGAGCGGACAGGGGCCCGTTTGGTTGAAAAACTGTTTTTT	CASSERTGARLVEKLFF
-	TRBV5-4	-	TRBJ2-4	TGTGCCAGCAGCTTGGGGGGCTCCAAAAACATTCAGTACTTC	CASSLGGSKNIQYF
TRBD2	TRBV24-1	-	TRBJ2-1	TGTGCCACCAGTGACACCCTAGCGGGGCCGGAGCAGTTCTTC	CATSDTLAGPEQFF